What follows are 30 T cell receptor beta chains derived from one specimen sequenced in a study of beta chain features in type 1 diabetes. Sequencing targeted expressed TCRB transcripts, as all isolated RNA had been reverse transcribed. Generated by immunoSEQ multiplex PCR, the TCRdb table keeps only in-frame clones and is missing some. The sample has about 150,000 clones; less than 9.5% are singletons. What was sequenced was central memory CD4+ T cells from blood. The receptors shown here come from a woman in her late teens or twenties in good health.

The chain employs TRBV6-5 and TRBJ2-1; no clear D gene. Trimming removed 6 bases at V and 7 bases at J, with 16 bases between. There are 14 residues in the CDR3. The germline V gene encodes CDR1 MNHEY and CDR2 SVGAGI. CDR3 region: CASSLHWSSNEQFF. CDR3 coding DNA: TGTGCCAGCAGCCTCCACTGGTCTTCTAATGAGCAGTTCTTC.

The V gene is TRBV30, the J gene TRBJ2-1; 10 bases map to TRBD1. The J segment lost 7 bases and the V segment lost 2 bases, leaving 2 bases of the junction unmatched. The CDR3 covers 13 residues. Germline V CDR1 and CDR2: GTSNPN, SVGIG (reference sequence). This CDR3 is CAWSPGQGNEQFF. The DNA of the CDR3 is TGTGCCTGGAGTCCGGGACAGGGGAATGAGCAGTTCTTC.

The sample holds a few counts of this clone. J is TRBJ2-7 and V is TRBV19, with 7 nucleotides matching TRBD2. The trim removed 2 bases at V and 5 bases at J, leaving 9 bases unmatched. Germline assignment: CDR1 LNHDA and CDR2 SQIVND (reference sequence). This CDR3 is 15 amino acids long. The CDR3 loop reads CASSILRDYGHEQYF. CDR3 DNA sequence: TGTGCCAGTAGTATACTCCGGGACTATGGTCACGAGCAGTACTTC.

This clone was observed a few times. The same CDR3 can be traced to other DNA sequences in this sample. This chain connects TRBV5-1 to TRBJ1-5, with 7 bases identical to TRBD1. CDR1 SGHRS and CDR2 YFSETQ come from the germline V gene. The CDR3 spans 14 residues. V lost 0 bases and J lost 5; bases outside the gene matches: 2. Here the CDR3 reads CASSLEGADQPQHF. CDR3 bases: TGCGCCAGCAGCTTGGAGGGGGCCGATCAGCCCCAGCATTTT.

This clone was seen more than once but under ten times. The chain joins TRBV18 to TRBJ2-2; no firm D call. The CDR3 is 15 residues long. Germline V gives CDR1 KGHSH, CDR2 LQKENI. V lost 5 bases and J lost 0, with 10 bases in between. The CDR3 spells CASSIVASNTGELFF. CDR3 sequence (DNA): TGTGCCAGCTCAATCGTGGCCTCGAACACCGGGGAGCTGTTTTTT.

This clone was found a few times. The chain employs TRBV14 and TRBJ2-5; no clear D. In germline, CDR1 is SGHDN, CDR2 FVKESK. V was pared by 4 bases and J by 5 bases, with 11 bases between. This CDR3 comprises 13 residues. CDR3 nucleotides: TGTGCCAGCAGCCCCCGGGTGAGGGAGACCCAGTACTTC. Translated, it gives CASSPRVRETQYF.

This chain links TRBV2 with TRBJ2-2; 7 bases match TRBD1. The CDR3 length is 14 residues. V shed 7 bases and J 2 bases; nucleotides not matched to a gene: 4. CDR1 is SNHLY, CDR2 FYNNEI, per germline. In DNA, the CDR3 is TGTGCCAGCATGAGGGACAGCAACACCGGGGAGCTGTTTTTT. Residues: CASMRDSNTGELFF.

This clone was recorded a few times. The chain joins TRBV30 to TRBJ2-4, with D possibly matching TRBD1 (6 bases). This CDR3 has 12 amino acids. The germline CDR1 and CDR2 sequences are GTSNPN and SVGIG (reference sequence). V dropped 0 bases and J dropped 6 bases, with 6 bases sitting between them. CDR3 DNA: TGTGCCTGGAGTGTAGGGGGAAACATTCAGTACTTC. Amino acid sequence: CAWSVGGNIQYF.

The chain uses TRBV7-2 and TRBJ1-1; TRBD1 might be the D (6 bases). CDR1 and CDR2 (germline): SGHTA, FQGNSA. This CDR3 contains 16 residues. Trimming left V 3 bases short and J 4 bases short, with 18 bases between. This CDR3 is CASSFTGHPRGTEAFF. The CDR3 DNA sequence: TGTGCCAGCAGCTTCACGGGACATCCTCGAGGCACTGAAGCTTTCTTT.

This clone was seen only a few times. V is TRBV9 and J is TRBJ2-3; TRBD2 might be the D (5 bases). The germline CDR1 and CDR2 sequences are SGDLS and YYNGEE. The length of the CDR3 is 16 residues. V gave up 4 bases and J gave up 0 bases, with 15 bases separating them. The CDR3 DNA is TGTGCCAGCAGCCCTGCCGGACTTATCAGCACAGATACGCAGTATTTT. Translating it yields CASSPAGLISTDTQYF.

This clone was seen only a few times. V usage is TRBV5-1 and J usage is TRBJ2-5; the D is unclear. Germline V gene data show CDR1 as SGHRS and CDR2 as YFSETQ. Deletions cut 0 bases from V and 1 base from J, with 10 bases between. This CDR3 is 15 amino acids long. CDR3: CASSLGDTSQETQYF. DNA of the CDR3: TGCGCCAGCAGCTTGGGTGACACGTCCCAAGAGACCCAGTACTTC.

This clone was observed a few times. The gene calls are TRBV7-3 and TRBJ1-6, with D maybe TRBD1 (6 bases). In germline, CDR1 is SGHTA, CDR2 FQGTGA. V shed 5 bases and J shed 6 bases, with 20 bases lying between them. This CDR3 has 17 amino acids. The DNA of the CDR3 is TGTGCCAGCAGCCCAACAGGGAAGAGGGGTCCTAATTCACCCCTCCACTTT. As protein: CASSPTGKRGPNSPLHF.

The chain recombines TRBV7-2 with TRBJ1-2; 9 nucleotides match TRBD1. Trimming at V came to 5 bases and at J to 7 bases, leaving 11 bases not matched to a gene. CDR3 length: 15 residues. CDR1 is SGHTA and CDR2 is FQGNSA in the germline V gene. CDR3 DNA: TGTGCCAGCAGCCTCCGGGACAGGGAGGATGGTGGCTACACCTTC. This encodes CASSLRDREDGGYTF.

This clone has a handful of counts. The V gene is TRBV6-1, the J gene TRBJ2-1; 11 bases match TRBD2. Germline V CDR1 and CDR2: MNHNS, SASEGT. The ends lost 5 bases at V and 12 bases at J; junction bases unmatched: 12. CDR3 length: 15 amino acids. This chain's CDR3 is CASSPGTSGPSGQFF. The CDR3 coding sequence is TGTGCCAGCAGTCCCGGGACTAGCGGTCCTTCGGGGCAGTTCTTC.

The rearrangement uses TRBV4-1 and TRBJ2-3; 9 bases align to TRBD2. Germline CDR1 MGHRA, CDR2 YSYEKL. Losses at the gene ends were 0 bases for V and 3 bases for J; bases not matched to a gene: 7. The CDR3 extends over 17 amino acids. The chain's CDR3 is CASSQDPAGGITDTQYF. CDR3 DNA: TGCGCCAGCAGCCAAGATCCAGCGGGGGGAATTACAGATACGCAGTATTTT.

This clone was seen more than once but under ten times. The CDR3 sequence is CASSVEEVYNEQFF. The CDR3 DNA reads TGTGCCAGCAGCGTCGAGGAGGTCTACAATGAGCAGTTCTTC. The chain carries TRBV4-2 and TRBJ2-1; a possible D gene is TRBD2 (5 bases). The V end was cut by 5 bases, the J end by 3 bases, with 11 bases between. Germline V gene lookup returns CDR1 LGHNA and CDR2 YNFKEQ. The CDR3 consists of 14 residues.

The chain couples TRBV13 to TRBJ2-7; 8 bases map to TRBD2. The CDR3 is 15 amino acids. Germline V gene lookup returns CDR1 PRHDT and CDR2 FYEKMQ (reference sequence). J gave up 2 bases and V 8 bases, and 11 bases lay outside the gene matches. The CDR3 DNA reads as TGTGCCAGCGGGGAGATGGACGGGAGGGCCTACGAGCAGTACTTC. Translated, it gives CASGEMDGRAYEQYF.

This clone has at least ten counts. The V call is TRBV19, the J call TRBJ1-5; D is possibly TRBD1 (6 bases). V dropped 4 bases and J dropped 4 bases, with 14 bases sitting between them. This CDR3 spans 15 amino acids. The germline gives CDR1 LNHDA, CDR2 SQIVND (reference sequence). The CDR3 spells CASSKQGDRNQPQHF. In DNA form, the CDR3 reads TGTGCCAGTAGTAAACAGGGAGATCGGAATCAGCCCCAGCATTTT.

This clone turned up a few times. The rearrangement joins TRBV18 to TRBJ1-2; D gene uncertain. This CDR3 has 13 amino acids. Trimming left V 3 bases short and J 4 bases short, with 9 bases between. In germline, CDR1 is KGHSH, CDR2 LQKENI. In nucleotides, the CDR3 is TGTGCCAGCTCACCCGACGGGAGCTATGGCTACACCTTC. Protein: CASSPDGSYGYTF. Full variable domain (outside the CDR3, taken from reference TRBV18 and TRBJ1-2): NAGVMQNPRHLVRRRGQEARLRCSPMKGHSHVYWYRQLPEEGLKFMVYLQKENIIDESGMPKERFSAEFPKEGPSILRIQQVVRGDSAAYFCASSPDGSYGYTFGSGTRLTVV.

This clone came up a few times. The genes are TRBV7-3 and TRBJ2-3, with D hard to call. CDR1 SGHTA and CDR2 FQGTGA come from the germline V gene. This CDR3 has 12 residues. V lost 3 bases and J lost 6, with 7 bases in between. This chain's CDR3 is CASSFLRDTQYF. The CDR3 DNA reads TGTGCCAGCAGCTTTCTCAGGGATACGCAGTATTTT.

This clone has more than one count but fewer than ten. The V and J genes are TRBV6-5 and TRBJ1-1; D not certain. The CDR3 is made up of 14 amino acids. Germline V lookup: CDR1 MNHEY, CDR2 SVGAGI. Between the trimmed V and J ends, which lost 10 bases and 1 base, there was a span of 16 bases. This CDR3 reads CATLGAESNTEAFF. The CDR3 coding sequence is TGTGCCACCTTGGGCGCTGAATCGAACACTGAAGCTTTCTTT.

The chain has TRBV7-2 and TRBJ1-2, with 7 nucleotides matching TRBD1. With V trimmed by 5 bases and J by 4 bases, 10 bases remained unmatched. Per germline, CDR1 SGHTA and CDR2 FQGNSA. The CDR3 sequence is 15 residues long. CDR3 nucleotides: TGTGCCAGCAGCCCCTCCGGGACAGCTTTCTATGGCTACACCTTC. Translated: CASSPSGTAFYGYTF. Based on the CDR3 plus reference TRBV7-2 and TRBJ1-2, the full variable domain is GAGVSQSPSNKVTEKGKDVELRCDPISGHTALYWYRQSLGQGLEFLIYFQGNSAPDKSGLPSDRFSAERTGGSVSTLTIQRTQQEDSAVYLCASSPSGTAFYGYTFGSGTRLTVV.

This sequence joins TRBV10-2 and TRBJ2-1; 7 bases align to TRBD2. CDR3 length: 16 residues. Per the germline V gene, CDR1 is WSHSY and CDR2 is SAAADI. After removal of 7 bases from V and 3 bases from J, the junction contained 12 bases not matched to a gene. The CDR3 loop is CASTGRPSGHYNEQFF. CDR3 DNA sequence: TGCGCCAGCACAGGCCGCCCTAGCGGCCACTACAATGAGCAGTTCTTC.

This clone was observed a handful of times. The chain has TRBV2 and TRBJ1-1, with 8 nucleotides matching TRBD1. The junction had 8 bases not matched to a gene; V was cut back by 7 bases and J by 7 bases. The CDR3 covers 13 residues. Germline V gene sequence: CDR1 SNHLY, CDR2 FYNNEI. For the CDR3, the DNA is TGTGCCAGCAACGGACAGGGAGGCGATGAAGCTTTCTTT. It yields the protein CASNGQGGDEAFF.

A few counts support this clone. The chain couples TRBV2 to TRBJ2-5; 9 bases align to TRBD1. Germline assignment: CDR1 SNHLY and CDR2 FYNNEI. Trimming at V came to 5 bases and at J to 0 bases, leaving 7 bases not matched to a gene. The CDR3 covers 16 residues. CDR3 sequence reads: CASSYTGTGYQETQYF. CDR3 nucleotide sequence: TGTGCCAGCAGTTACACCGGGACAGGGTACCAAGAGACCCAGTACTTC.

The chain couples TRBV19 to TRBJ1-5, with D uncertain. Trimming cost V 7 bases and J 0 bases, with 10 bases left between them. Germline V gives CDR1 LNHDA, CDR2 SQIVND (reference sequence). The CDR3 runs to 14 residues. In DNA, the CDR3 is TGTGCCAGTACCAACGGTTATAGCAATCAGCCCCAGCATTTT. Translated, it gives CASTNGYSNQPQHF.

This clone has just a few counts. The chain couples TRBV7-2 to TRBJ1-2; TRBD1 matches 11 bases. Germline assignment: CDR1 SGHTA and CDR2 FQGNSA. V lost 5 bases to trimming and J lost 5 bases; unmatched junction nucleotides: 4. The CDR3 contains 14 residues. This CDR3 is CASSDGQGAYGYTF. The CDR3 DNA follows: TGTGCCAGCAGCGACGGACAGGGGGCATATGGCTACACCTTC.

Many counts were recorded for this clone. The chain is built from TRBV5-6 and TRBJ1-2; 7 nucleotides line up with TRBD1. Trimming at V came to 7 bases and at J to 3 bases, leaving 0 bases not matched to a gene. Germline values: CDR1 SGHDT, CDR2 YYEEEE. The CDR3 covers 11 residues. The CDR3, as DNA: TGTGCCAGCGGGACAGACTATGGCTACACCTTC. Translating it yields CASGTDYGYTF.

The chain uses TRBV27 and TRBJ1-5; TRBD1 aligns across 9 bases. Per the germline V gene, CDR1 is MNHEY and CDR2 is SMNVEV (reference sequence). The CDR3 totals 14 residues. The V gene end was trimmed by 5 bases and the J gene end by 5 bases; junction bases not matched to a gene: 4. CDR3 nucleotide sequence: TGTGCCAGCAGTCAACAGGGGGCCCATCAGCCCCAGCATTTT. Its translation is CASSQQGAHQPQHF.

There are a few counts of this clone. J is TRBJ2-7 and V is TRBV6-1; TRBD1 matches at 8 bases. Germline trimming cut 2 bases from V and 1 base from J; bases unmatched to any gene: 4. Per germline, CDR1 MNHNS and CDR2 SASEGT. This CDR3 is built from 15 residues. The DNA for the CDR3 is TGTGCCAGCAGTGAAATGGACAGGGCATCCTACGAGCAGTACTTC. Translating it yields CASSEMDRASYEQYF.